The 8 T cell receptor beta chains below come from one sample, sequenced in a study of blood T cell repertoires in COVID-19. Assay: immunoSEQ multiplex PCR; the TCRdb copy retains only in-frame clones and omits some. The sample lists under 300,000 clones, roughly four fifths occurring once. The material sequenced was peripheral blood. These receptors were obtained from a woman younger than 35 with acute or convalescent COVID-19.

The chain joins TRBV18 to TRBJ1-4; TRBD1 matches 7 bases. V lost 5 bases to trimming and J lost 5 bases; unmatched junction nucleotides: 8. Germline V gene lookup returns CDR1 KGHSH and CDR2 LQKENI. The CDR3 has 15 amino acids. The chain's CDR3 is CASSTGTVLNEKLFF. CDR3 DNA: TGTGCCAGCTCAACGGGGACAGTCCTAAATGAAAAACTGTTTTTT.

The chain carries TRBV4-2 and TRBJ2-1, with 11 bases aligning to TRBD2. The CDR3 contains 16 residues. The germline CDR1 and CDR2 sequences are LGHNA and YNFKEQ. Trimming removed 3 bases from V and 3 bases from J; junction bases left unmatched: 4. Here the CDR3 DNA reads TGTGCCAGCAGCCACTCGGGACTAGCGGACTACAATGAGCAGTTCTTC. Its translation is CASSHSGLADYNEQFF.

This sequence joins TRBV5-4 and TRBJ2-7, with TRBD2 identical over 7 bases. This CDR3 comprises 13 residues. V dropped 4 bases and J dropped 6; count of bases not matched to a gene: 7. Germline CDR1 reads SGHNT; CDR2 reads YYREEE (reference sequence). CDR3 amino acids: CASSPGTTFEQYF. The CDR3 DNA sequence: TGTGCCAGCAGCCCGGGGACTACCTTCGAGCAGTACTTC.

This sequence joins TRBV10-3 and TRBJ2-7, with 7 bases matching TRBD1. The germline CDR1 and CDR2 sequences are ENHRY and SYGVKD. The V gene end was trimmed by 6 bases and the J gene end by 0 bases; junction bases not matched to a gene: 5. The length of the CDR3 is 14 residues. CDR3: CAIRDRRSSYEQYF. The CDR3 DNA reads TGTGCCATCAGGGACAGGCGGAGCTCCTACGAGCAGTACTTC.

This clone has just one count. The V call is TRBV3-1 (or the pseudogene TRBV3-2), the J call TRBJ2-3; perhaps TRBD2 as D (6 bases). The V gene's germline CDR1 is LGHDT and CDR2 YNNKEL (reference sequence). Trimming took off 4 bases at V and 2 bases at J, with 16 bases between the two ends. CDR3 size: 16 residues. The CDR3, as DNA: TGTGCCAGCAGCCCTTCAGCCGGGGGAGACACAGATACGCAGTATTTT. It encodes CASSPSAGGDTDTQYF.

V gene TRBV19 combines with J gene TRBJ1-1; TRBD1 agrees at 7 bases. The V gene's germline CDR1 is LNHDA and CDR2 SQIVND (reference sequence). The CDR3 totals 14 residues. The ends lost 5 bases at V and 4 bases at J; junction bases unmatched: 7. The CDR3 loop is CASSPKTGLTEAFF. Here the CDR3 DNA reads TGTGCCAGTAGTCCGAAGACAGGGCTCACTGAAGCTTTCTTT. Supplemented by reference TRBV19 and TRBJ1-1, the full variable domain reads DGGITQSPKYLFRKEGQNVTLSCEQNLNHDAMYWYRQDPGQGLRLIYYSQIVNDFQKGDIAEGYSVSREKKESFPLTVTSAQKNPTAFYLCASSPKTGLTEAFFGQGTRLTVV.

V gene TRBV6-5 combines with J gene TRBJ2-5; possibly TRBD1 for D (6 bases). Looked up from germline, CDR1 is MNHEY and CDR2 is SVGAGI. This CDR3 region has 14 residues. Between the trimmed V and J ends, which lost 10 bases and 2 bases, there was a span of 17 bases. CDR3 nucleotides: TGTGCCACCAACTCCGGACAGCCTCAAGAGACCCAGTACTTC. Translated, it gives CATNSGQPQETQYF.

This clone turned up a few times. V usage is TRBV28 and J usage is TRBJ2-7; 7 nucleotides line up with TRBD2. Germline V lookup: CDR1 MDHEN, CDR2 SYDVKM. J lost 4 bases, V lost 3 bases, and 6 bases had no gene match. CDR3 size: 14 residues. The CDR3 is CASSFGGSPYEQYF. The CDR3 DNA reads as TGTGCCAGCAGTTTCGGCGGGAGCCCTTACGAGCAGTACTTC.